This T cell receptor beta chain came from a study of blood T cell repertoires in COVID-19. Study information: T cells, B-cell-depleted T cells, or PBMCs supplied cDNA or gDNA.

Germline values: CDR1 SGHTA, CDR2 FQGNSA. Trimming left V 2 bases short and J 4 bases short, with 3 bases between. The CDR3 runs 12 residues. In the study's own analysis: Amplification of reference gene primers provided the estimated nucleated cell counts. Only in-frame clones appear in the TCRdb table, and some are missing; sequencing was by immunoSEQ multiplex PCR. The V and J calls and clone size are taken from that table; D and trimming were inferred from the DNA. Among around 140,000 clones listed, approximately 80% were seen once. The sequenced material came from peripheral blood. The V and J genes are TRBV7-2 and TRBJ1-3; D gene ambiguous. The receptor was isolated from a woman in her sixties or seventies with active or convalescent COVID-19. The DNA for the CDR3 is TGTGCCAGCAGCTTACTGGGAAACACCATATATTTT. This sequence encodes CASSLLGNTIYF.